A single sample gave rise to the 3 T cell receptor beta chains below, sequenced in a study of blood T cells in healthy people across ages. Next came a second PCR, run for about 6 to 11 cycles, which used a sample-barcoded 5' primer along with a J-beta primer mix. TCRdb re-called the 5' RACE reads with MiXCR, one entry per CDR3 protein. The sample consists of 1.5 million to 2 million distinct CDR3 sequences, 49% of them appearing once. The sample comprised blood. These receptors were obtained from a middle-aged woman in good health.

This clonotype has a handful of counts. The chain is built from TRBV4-3 and TRBJ2-4; a possible D gene is TRBD1 (8 bases). Trimming removed 2 bases at V and 7 bases at J, with 15 bases between. Germline CDR1 is LGHNA and CDR2 is YSLEER. This CDR3 contains 15 residues. CDR3 nucleotide sequence: TGCGCCAGCAGCCAAACAGGGGGACTATTGAACATTCAGTACTTC. This gives the protein CASSQTGGLLNIQYF.

The gene calls are TRBV20-1 and TRBJ2-3; 9 bases map to TRBD2. This CDR3 spans 17 amino acids. The V and J ends lost 1 base and 5 bases, in that order; junction bases with no gene match: 13. Germline V gene lookup returns CDR1 DFQATT and CDR2 SNEGSKA (reference sequence). CDR3 amino acids: CSARGPPLAGIRDTQYF. In DNA form, the CDR3 reads TGCAGTGCTAGAGGTCCCCCCCTAGCGGGGATCCGAGATACGCAGTATTTT.

V and J are TRBV7-2 and TRBJ2-3; 8 nucleotides agree with TRBD1. With V trimmed by 4 bases and J by 8 bases, 5 bases remained unmatched. CDR3 size: 13 residues. Germline-derived CDR1 and CDR2 are SGHTA and FQGNSA. CDR3 in DNA: TGTGCCAGCAGCTCCCAGGGGGCCGTTACGCAGTATTTT. The encoded protein is CASSSQGAVTQYF.